Listed here is a single T cell receptor beta chain. Its antigen is not identified. These data come from a study of T cell responses to AZD1222 COVID-19 vaccine. Here immunoSEQ multiplex PCR was the method, and the copy in TCRdb shows in-frame clones only, minus some. The table has about 190,000 clones, roughly 92% seen once; the top ten hold about 3.5%. Study-wide points: CD4 TCRs associated with vaccination spanned spike, dominating at 160-218 and 743-854. Females made up more of the donors, who were largely white British, and clonal diversity may have come out too low. Recipients of AZD1222 seropositive at baseline numbered only 5 or 6.

The sample here was peripheral blood, taken 28 days after the second dose of the MenACWY control vaccine. This clonotype was obtained from an adult who received the MenACWY meningococcal vaccine as a control.

CDR3 amino acids: CASSGKTYEQYF. CDR3 sequence (DNA): TGTGCCAGCAGCGGGAAAACCTACGAGCAGTACTTC. This rearrangement joins TRBV9 to TRBJ2-7; no firm D call. Trimming removed 3 bases from V and 2 bases from J, with 6 bases in between. CDR3 length: 12 amino acids. The germline V gene encodes CDR1 SGDLS and CDR2 YYNGEE.